These 14 T cell receptor beta chains share one sample of origin, sequenced in a study of technical replicates of blood from four donors. Generated by immunoSEQ multiplex PCR, the TCRdb table keeps only in-frame clones and is missing some. The sample includes about 73,000 clones, roughly 90% seen only once; the top ten take 4% to 5%. Specimen: PBMCs. The receptor set was obtained from a human donor in good health. Some clones in this sample may be carry-over from other donors' samples.

The gene calls are TRBV6-5 and TRBJ1-3, with D unclear. The CDR3 spans 14 residues. Trimming left V 6 bases short and J 4 bases short, with 13 bases between. The germline V gene has CDR1 MNHEY and CDR2 SVGAGI. As DNA, the CDR3 is TGTGCCAGCAGGGAGGTAACAGACGGAAACACCATATATTTT. Residues: CASREVTDGNTIYF.

In regard to this clone: The same CDR3 is also encoded by other DNA sequences in this sample. This sequence joins TRBV7-9 and TRBJ2-7; 8 bases map to TRBD2. This CDR3 spans 15 amino acids. J lost 4 bases, V lost 0 bases, and 5 bases had no gene match. Germline CDR1 reads SEHNR; CDR2 reads FQNEAQ (reference sequence). CDR3 in DNA: TGTGCCAGCAGCTTAGCGAGCGGGAGTACTTACGAGCAGTACTTC. Protein sequence: CASSLASGSTYEQYF.

This clone was observed a single time. The rearrangement joins TRBV4-1 to TRBJ2-7; perhaps TRBD2 as D (6 bases). The germline gives CDR1 MGHRA, CDR2 YSYEKL. The CDR3 spans 18 residues. Trimming left V 2 bases short and J 0 bases short, with 20 bases between. For the CDR3, the DNA is TGCGCCAGCAGCCAAAGAGCGGGCAGCCCGTCGGGCTCCTACGAGCAGTACTTC. The encoded protein is CASSQRAGSPSGSYEQYF.

The chain combines TRBV18 with TRBJ1-1; tentative D call: TRBD1 (5 bases). V was pared by 4 bases and J by 5 bases, with 17 bases between. This CDR3 is 15 amino acids long. Germline lookup yields CDR1 KGHSH and CDR2 LQKENI. CDR3 sequence: CASSRSRGEGTEAFF. The CDR3 region has the DNA TGTGCCAGCTCACGATCCCGGGGGGAAGGGACTGAAGCTTTCTTT.

The chain carries TRBV20-1 and TRBJ2-3; D is unresolved. Trimming shortened V by 5 bases and J by 7 bases, and 7 bases separated the two germline ends. The CDR3 runs 10 residues. Germline V gene lookup returns CDR1 DFQATT and CDR2 SNEGSKA (reference sequence). The CDR3: CSAARNTQYF. CDR3 nucleotides: TGCAGTGCTGCGCGCAATACGCAGTATTTT.

V gene TRBV27 combines with J gene TRBJ1-1, with D tentatively TRBD1 (5 bases). V gave up 4 bases and J gave up 2 bases, with 14 bases separating them. Germline V gene data show CDR1 as MNHEY and CDR2 as SMNVEV (reference sequence). This CDR3 has 15 residues. The CDR3: CASSWGPGSNTEAFF. The CDR3 nucleotides read TGTGCCAGCAGTTGGGGCCCCGGCTCTAACACTGAAGCTTTCTTT.

V usage is TRBV15 and J usage is TRBJ2-3; D may be TRBD2 (6 bases). The germline V and J ends were trimmed by 9 bases and 0 bases, with 13 bases remaining between them. This CDR3 region has 14 residues. The germline gives CDR1 LNHNV, CDR2 YYDKDF (reference sequence). CDR3 coding DNA: TGTGCCACAGCGGCGGGGTCTAGCACAGATACGCAGTATTTT. Translating gives CATAAGSSTDTQYF.

The chain is built from TRBV29-1 and TRBJ2-5; tentative D call: TRBD2 (6 bases). Germline loops: CDR1 SQVTM, CDR2 ANQGSEA. Deletions cut 3 bases from V and 0 bases from J, with 8 bases between. This CDR3 spans 13 amino acids. The CDR3 sequence: CSVDREYQETQYF. In nucleotides, the CDR3 is TGCAGCGTTGACCGGGAGTACCAAGAGACCCAGTACTTC.

V gene TRBV11-2 combines with J gene TRBJ1-2; D is undetermined. This CDR3 has 15 residues. Germline-derived CDR1 and CDR2 are SGHAT and FQNNGV. V dropped 4 bases and J dropped 3 bases, with 15 bases sitting between them. CDR3 in DNA: TGTGCCAGCAGCTCCAGGCAGACGGTAGACTATGGCTACACCTTC. This gives the protein CASSSRQTVDYGYTF.

This clone showed up just once. V is TRBV27 and J is TRBJ1-3; 10 bases agree with TRBD1. The trim removed 8 bases at V and 11 bases at J, leaving 6 bases unmatched. CDR3 length equals 12 residues. CDR1 is MNHEY, CDR2 SMNVEV, per germline (reference sequence). The DNA for the CDR3 is TGTGCCAGCGGGGACAGGGGATCCGCCATATATTTT. The encoded protein is CASGDRGSAIYF.

The genes are TRBV5-6 and TRBJ2-7; D might be TRBD2 (5 bases). The V end was cut by 2 bases, the J end by 2 bases, with 8 bases between. This CDR3 spans 13 amino acids. Per the germline V gene, CDR1 is SGHDT and CDR2 is YYEEEE. CDR3: CASSFSGTYEQYF. The CDR3 coding sequence is TGTGCCAGCAGCTTTTCCGGGACCTACGAGCAGTACTTC.

This clone was seen more than once but under ten times. The chain couples TRBV6-5 to TRBJ2-7; 9 nucleotides agree with TRBD2. V shed 4 bases, J shed 3 bases, and the junction held 10 bases outside the gene matches. This CDR3 is 16 amino acids long. The germline V gene encodes CDR1 MNHEY and CDR2 SVGAGI. For the CDR3, the DNA is TGTGCCAGCAGTTCGGCAGCGGGGGGTCTTTTCTACGAGCAGTACTTC. This translates into CASSSAAGGLFYEQYF.

This clone occurred once. The CDR3 region is CASGPSGGRETQYF. In DNA, the CDR3 is TGTGCCAGCGGCCCAAGTGGGGGGAGGGAGACCCAGTACTTC. The J gene is TRBJ2-5, the V gene TRBV9; D is perhaps TRBD2 (6 bases). Germline V gene lookup returns CDR1 SGDLS and CDR2 YYNGEE. Trimming removed 7 bases from V and 5 bases from J, with 18 bases in between. CDR3 length equals 14 residues.

In DNA, the CDR3 is TGTGCCAGCGGGGACTTTGTCTCCTACGAGCAGTACTTC. This translates into CASGDFVSYEQYF. The V and J genes are TRBV11-1 and TRBJ2-7, with a tentative D call TRBD2 (6 bases). V was cut by 8 bases and J by 0 bases, with 11 bases left in between. The germline gives CDR1 SGHAT, CDR2 FQDESV (reference sequence). This CDR3 has 13 residues.